The 5 T cell receptor beta chains below were found in one sample sequenced in a study of T-cell memory formation after mild COVID-19. TCRdb re-derived calls from the 5' RACE reads in MiXCR, one entry per CDR3 protein. The table includes under 450,000 distinct CDR3 sequences, 14% detected once. The sample consisted of PBMCs or a T cell subset sorted from them (not recorded which). The receptor source for this set is a man between 18 and 35 years old who had mild COVID-19 (a few samples of this study predate the infection). Cell type and time point are not known.

V is TRBV4-3 and J is TRBJ2-2; a weak D match, TRBD1 (5 bases). The V and J ends lost 1 base and 4 bases respectively, with 7 bases between them. CDR1 and CDR2 from the germline V gene are LGHNA and YSLEER. The CDR3 length is 14 residues. The CDR3 is CASSQGQSTGELFF. CDR3 DNA: TGCGCCAGCAGCCAAGGACAGTCCACCGGGGAGCTGTTTTTT.

This clonotype was seen a few times. This rearrangement joins TRBV12-3 or TRBV12-4 to TRBJ1-1; the D gene is possibly TRBD1 (6 bases). The CDR3 totals 14 residues. Trimming pared 3 bases from V and 6 bases from J, leaving 14 bases between. CDR3 sequence: CASSFRGLRPEAFF. The CDR3 DNA sequence: TGTGCCAGCAGTTTCAGGGGTCTTAGACCTGAAGCTTTCTTT.

This clonotype came up many times. The chain carries TRBV5-1 and TRBJ1-2, with a possible D match to TRBD1 (5 bases). Deletions cut 2 bases from V and 4 bases from J, with 9 bases between. Germline assignment: CDR1 SGHRS and CDR2 YFSETQ. The CDR3 has 13 amino acids. This chain's CDR3 is CASSFGDRYGYTF. CDR3 sequence (DNA): TGCGCCAGCAGCTTCGGGGACCGCTATGGCTACACCTTC. The whole variable domain, remainder taken from reference TRBV5-1 and TRBJ1-2, is KAGVTQTPRYLIKTRGQQVTLSCSPISGHRSVSWYQQTPGQGLQFLFEYFSETQRNKGNFPGRFSGRQFSNSRSEMNVSTLELGDSALYLCASSFGDRYGYTFGSGTRLTVV.

The table lists this clonotype with many counts. The chain employs TRBV6-5 and TRBJ1-5; D gene unclear. V shed 6 bases and J shed 2 bases, with 11 bases lying between them. The germline V gene encodes CDR1 MNHEY and CDR2 SVGAGI. The CDR3 extends over 14 amino acids. CDR3 residues: CASSRAVGNQPQHF. In nucleotides, the CDR3 is TGTGCCAGCAGCCGAGCGGTGGGCAATCAGCCCCAGCATTTT.

The rearrangement joins TRBV5-5 to TRBJ2-3; D possibly corresponds to TRBD1 (6 bases). The CDR3 contains 16 residues. Germline V gene lookup returns CDR1 SGHKS and CDR2 YYEKEE (reference sequence). The V gene lost 0 bases and the J gene lost 2 bases, with 13 bases spanning the gap. CDR3 sequence: CASSLAGGQSTDTQYF. The CDR3 DNA reads as TGTGCCAGCAGCTTGGCTGGGGGACAATCCACAGATACGCAGTATTTT. The whole variable domain, filled in from reference TRBV5-5 and TRBJ2-3, reads DAGVTQSPTHLIKTRGQQVTLRCSPISGHKSVSWYQQVLGQGPQFIFQYYEKEERGRGNFPDRFSARQFPNYSSELNVNALLLGDSALYLCASSLAGGQSTDTQYFGPGTRLTVL.